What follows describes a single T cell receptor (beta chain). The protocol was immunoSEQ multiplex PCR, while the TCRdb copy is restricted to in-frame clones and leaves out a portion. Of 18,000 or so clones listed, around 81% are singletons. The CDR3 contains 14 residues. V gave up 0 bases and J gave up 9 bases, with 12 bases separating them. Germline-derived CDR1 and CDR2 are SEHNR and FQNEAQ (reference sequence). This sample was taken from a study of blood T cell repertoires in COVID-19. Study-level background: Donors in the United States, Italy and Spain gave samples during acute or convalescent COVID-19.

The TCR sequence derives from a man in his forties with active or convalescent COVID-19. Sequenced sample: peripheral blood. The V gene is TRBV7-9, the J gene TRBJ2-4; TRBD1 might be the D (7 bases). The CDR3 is CASSLALQGGIQYF. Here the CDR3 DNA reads TGTGCCAGCAGCTTAGCGTTGCAGGGGGGCATTCAGTACTTC.